Below, one TCR beta chain is given with its context. The sample belongs to a study of blood T cell repertoires in COVID-19. V lost 6 bases and J lost 4; bases outside the gene matches: 7. The CDR3 is 14 residues long. In germline, CDR1 is PRHDT, CDR2 FYEKMQ (reference sequence). Patients in Seattle were enrolled during active infection, then followed longitudinally. This table comes from immunoSEQ multiplex PCR, and its TCRdb copy is limited to in-frame clones, with some not included. Of 95,000 to 150,000 clones in the sample, approximately 90% were seen once. The sequence derives from a man aged 50 to 60 with COVID-19, enrolled during active disease. V usage is TRBV13 and J usage is TRBJ1-1; 8 bases line up with TRBD1. The specimen was peripheral blood. The DNA of the CDR3 is TGTGCCAGCAGGCAACAGGGGGTGGCCACTGAAGCTTTCTTT. It encodes CASRQQGVATEAFF.